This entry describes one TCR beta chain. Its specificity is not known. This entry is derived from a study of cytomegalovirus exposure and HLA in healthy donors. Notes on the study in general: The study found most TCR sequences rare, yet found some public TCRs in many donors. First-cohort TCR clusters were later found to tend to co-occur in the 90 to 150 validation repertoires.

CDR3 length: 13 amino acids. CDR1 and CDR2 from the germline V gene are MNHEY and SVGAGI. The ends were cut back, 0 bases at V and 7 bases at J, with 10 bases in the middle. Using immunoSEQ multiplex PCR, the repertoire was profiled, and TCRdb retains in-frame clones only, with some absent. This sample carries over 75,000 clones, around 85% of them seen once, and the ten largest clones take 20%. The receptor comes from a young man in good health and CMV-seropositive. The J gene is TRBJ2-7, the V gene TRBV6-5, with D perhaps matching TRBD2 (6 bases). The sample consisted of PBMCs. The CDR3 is CASSYSPGGEQYF. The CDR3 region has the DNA TGTGCCAGCAGTTACTCTCCTGGGGGGGAGCAGTACTTC.